This T cell receptor beta chain derives from a study of regulatory T cells in long-lasting Graves disease. Germline assignment: CDR1 SGHRS and CDR2 YFSETQ. The CDR3 is 16 amino acids. Time point of the sample: newly diagnosed GD, antithyroid drugs for less than 3 months. From RNA extracted from PBMCs, the TCR library was made. There are many counts of this clonotype. No antigen is known for it. At one boundary the junction diverges from the germline segment, which might be a read error. CDR3-region Arm-PCR and iRepertoire HTBI primers produced the TCR beta libraries. Original handling: Looking across samples, the authors found some 60 TRBV and fewer than 15 TRBJ segments. TCRdb analysed the multiplex PCR reads with MiXCR anew, one entry per CDR3 protein. The V and J calls, along with clone size, are taken from TCRdb and not from the paper's own processing. Of 500,000 or so distinct CDR3 sequences detected, roughly 17% appear once; the ten largest clones hold roughly an eighth.

Study-level findings and limits: More public clonotypes were shared by persistent patients (around 2,800) than by new patients (roughly 1,000).

These sequences were also reported in another study, on T cells in Graves' hyperthyroidism and ophthalmopathy. That paper notes: Carried out on the TCR CDR3, a first-round RT-PCR used the HTBI primer set.

The V gene is TRBV5-1, the J gene TRBJ2-3; 7 bases match TRBD2. The sequence derives from a man aged 40-49 years with Graves disease. The sample was peripheral blood mononuclear cells (PBMCs), taken at new diagnosis, from a patient treated with antithyroid drugs. The CDR3 loop is CTSSLAGAGMADTQYF. The CDR3 DNA sequence: TGCACCAGCAGCTTGGCCGGAGCGGGGATGGCAGATACGCAGTATTTT.